The rows below give T cell receptor beta chains drawn from one sample of a study of glioma-infiltrating T cells. TCRdb re-derived calls from the multiplex PCR reads in MiXCR, one entry per CDR3 protein. The sample has over 90,000 distinct CDR3 sequences; 25% to 30% are singletons. The specimen was glioma tissue, nonneoplastic brain tissue, or PBMCs (not recorded which). Receptors originate from a human donor with low-grade glioma or glioblastoma, undergoing nonglioma brain surgery, or in good health (not recorded which). Each CDR3 is given with its conserved first and last residue. Each record gives: CDR3 DNA, CDR3 protein, J gene, V gene, D gene, clone size. D genes are given only for firm matches. A clone size is listed for some rows: how often the clone was seen (once, few, many), or a class if it is expanded.

CDR3nt: TGTGCCAGCAGGATGACTTGGGGAGATACGCAGTATTTT; CDR3aa: CASRMTWGDTQYF; j_gene: TRBJ2-3; v_gene: TRBV27; d_gene: .; abundance: many
CDR3nt: TGTGCCAGCAGCCAAGATGGGGGACAGGATCCTTTTCGTACGCAGTATTTT; CDR3aa: CASSQDGGQDPFRTQYF; j_gene: TRBJ2-3; v_gene: TRBV4-2; d_gene: TRBD1; abundance: .
CDR3nt: TGTGCCAGCAGTAAACTAGAGGGGGGCTACGAGCAGTACTTC; CDR3aa: CASSKLEGGYEQYF; j_gene: TRBJ2-7; v_gene: TRBV2; d_gene: .; abundance: .
CDR3nt: TGTGCCAGCAGTTACCAGGATCACTATGGCTACACCTTC; CDR3aa: CASSYQDHYGYTF; j_gene: TRBJ1-2; v_gene: TRBV6-6; d_gene: .; abundance: many
CDR3nt: TGTGCCAGCAGCTACGGACAGAAAAATCAGCCCCAGCATTTT; CDR3aa: CASSYGQKNQPQHF; j_gene: TRBJ1-5; v_gene: TRBV7-2; d_gene: .; abundance: many
CDR3nt: TGTGCCAGCAGCCGAGATAATCGCCCGGGGGCCTCCCACGCAGATACGCAGTATTTT; CDR3aa: CASSRDNRPGASHADTQYF; j_gene: TRBJ2-3; v_gene: TRBV4-2; d_gene: .; abundance: .
CDR3nt: TGTGCCAGCAGCGCTACACAGGGGGCGATTGCTTTCTTT; CDR3aa: CASSATQGAIAFF; j_gene: TRBJ1-1; v_gene: TRBV7-2; d_gene: TRBD1; abundance: many
CDR3nt: TGTGCCAGCAGCCTCCTTCTCCAAGGGCAGTTCTTC; CDR3aa: CASSLLLQGQFF; j_gene: TRBJ2-1; v_gene: TRBV6-1; d_gene: .; abundance: many
CDR3nt: TGTGCCAGCAACCGCCCCCCGCCCTACAATGAGCAGTTCTTC; CDR3aa: CASNRPPPYNEQFF; j_gene: TRBJ2-1; v_gene: TRBV6-1; d_gene: .; abundance: many
CDR3nt: TGTGCCAGCAGTCCTCCCCGTGAGACCCAGTACTTC; CDR3aa: CASSPPRETQYF; j_gene: TRBJ2-5; v_gene: TRBV3-1; d_gene: .; abundance: .
CDR3nt: TGTGCCAGCGGAAGTCAGGGGGCCGTTGAGGAAAAACTGTTTTTT; CDR3aa: CASGSQGAVEEKLFF; j_gene: TRBJ1-4; v_gene: TRBV6-1; d_gene: TRBD1; abundance: many
CDR3nt: TGTGCCAGCATCGTCATTACAGGCCTCTACGAGCAGTACTTC; CDR3aa: CASIVITGLYEQYF; j_gene: TRBJ2-7; v_gene: TRBV6-1; d_gene: .; abundance: many
CDR3nt: TGCAGTGCTAGAGATTATGGCAGGGCGAACACCGGGGAGCTGTTTTTT; CDR3aa: CSARDYGRANTGELFF; j_gene: TRBJ2-2; v_gene: TRBV20-1; d_gene: .; abundance: many
CDR3nt: TGTGCCAGCAGCTTAGGGGGGGTTGGGGCCAACGTCCTGACTTTC; CDR3aa: CASSLGGVGANVLTF; j_gene: TRBJ2-6; v_gene: TRBV7-3; d_gene: TRBD2; abundance: few
CDR3nt: TGTGCCAGCAGCCAAGATCTCGGAGGGGGACCCACAGATACGCAGTATTTT; CDR3aa: CASSQDLGGGPTDTQYF; j_gene: TRBJ2-3; v_gene: TRBV11-3; d_gene: .; abundance: .
CDR3nt: TGTGCCAGCAGTTACTCGAGATCGGGACAGATAACTTCAACCTTC; CDR3aa: CASSYSRSGQITSTF; j_gene: TRBJ1-2; v_gene: TRBV6-2/TRBV6-3; d_gene: TRBD1; abundance: many
CDR3nt: TGCAGCGTCCAGACAGGGGTCTACGAGCAGTACTTC; CDR3aa: CSVQTGVYEQYF; j_gene: TRBJ2-7; v_gene: TRBV29-1; d_gene: TRBD1; abundance: .
CDR3nt: TGTGCCAGCAAGCGAGCGGGGGGCCACAATGAGCAGTTCTTC; CDR3aa: CASKRAGGHNEQFF; j_gene: TRBJ2-1; v_gene: TRBV27; d_gene: TRBD2; abundance: many
CDR3nt: TGCGCCAGCAGCCATGGGTCTAGCGGGGGGTCCACCTCTTCTTCCTACAATGAGCAGTTCTTC; CDR3aa: CASSHGSSGGSTSSSYNEQFF; j_gene: TRBJ2-1; v_gene: TRBV4-3; d_gene: TRBD2; abundance: .
CDR3nt: TGCGCCAGCAGCCAAGATCGTCGGGGGCACTACGAGCAGTACTTC; CDR3aa: CASSQDRRGHYEQYF; j_gene: TRBJ2-7; v_gene: TRBV4-3; d_gene: .; abundance: many
CDR3nt: TGTGCCAGCAGCTTAGGAACACCGAGAGCTAACTATGGCTACACCTTC; CDR3aa: CASSLGTPRANYGYTF; j_gene: TRBJ1-2; v_gene: TRBV7-2; d_gene: .; abundance: .
CDR3nt: TGTGCCAGTAGTATGGGCACCCGTGCTGGCAATCAGCCCCAGCATTTT; CDR3aa: CASSMGTRAGNQPQHF; j_gene: TRBJ1-5; v_gene: TRBV19; d_gene: .; abundance: once
CDR3nt: TGTGCCAGCAGCTCCGCATCGTATACGCAGTATTTT; CDR3aa: CASSSASYTQYF; j_gene: TRBJ2-3; v_gene: TRBV11-2; d_gene: .; abundance: .
CDR3nt: TGTGCCAGCAGCCCAGGCACTCCCGTCCATGAGCAGTTCTTC; CDR3aa: CASSPGTPVHEQFF; j_gene: TRBJ2-1; v_gene: TRBV7-2; d_gene: .; abundance: many
CDR3nt: TGTGCCAGCAGTGATAGGGCTCGGTCCTACAATGAGCAGTTCTTC; CDR3aa: CASSDRARSYNEQFF; j_gene: TRBJ2-1; v_gene: TRBV2; d_gene: .; abundance: .
CDR3nt: TGTTCCAGCAGCTCCGGGGGGTACAATGAGCAGTTCTTC; CDR3aa: CSSSSGGYNEQFF; j_gene: TRBJ2-1; v_gene: TRBV7-3; d_gene: TRBD2; abundance: .
CDR3nt: TGTGCCAGCAGCTTAGATGGGACAGGCTTAACACACACTGAAGCTTTCTTT; CDR3aa: CASSLDGTGLTHTEAFF; j_gene: TRBJ1-1; v_gene: TRBV11-2; d_gene: TRBD1; abundance: .
CDR3nt: TGTGCCAGCAGCCCAACTAGCGGGGGGGGAAACCAGCCCCAGCATTTT; CDR3aa: CASSPTSGGGNQPQHF; j_gene: TRBJ1-5; v_gene: TRBV27; d_gene: .; abundance: .
CDR3nt: TGTGCCAGCAGCCAAGAGGCCCTTGTTGGGGAGCGCGAGCAGTACTTC; CDR3aa: CASSQEALVGEREQYF; j_gene: TRBJ2-7; v_gene: TRBV4-2; d_gene: .; abundance: .
CDR3nt: TGTGCCAGCAGACAGGGAGTCTATGGCTACACCTTC; CDR3aa: CASRQGVYGYTF; j_gene: TRBJ1-2; v_gene: TRBV7-2; d_gene: .; abundance: many
CDR3nt: TGTGCCGTTGGGCAAGACCAAGAGACCCAGTACTTC; CDR3aa: CAVGQDQETQYF; j_gene: TRBJ2-5; v_gene: TRBV24-1; d_gene: .; abundance: many
CDR3nt: TGTGCCTGGACCCCTCAGGAAAATGAAAAACTGTTTTTT; CDR3aa: CAWTPQENEKLFF; j_gene: TRBJ1-4; v_gene: TRBV30; d_gene: .; abundance: .
CDR3nt: TGTGCCAGCAGTTTGAGGTCAGGGACGAACACCATATATTTT; CDR3aa: CASSLRSGTNTIYF; j_gene: TRBJ1-3; v_gene: TRBV12-3/TRBV12-4; d_gene: .; abundance: .
CDR3nt: TGTGCCAGCAGTGGGAGACTAGCGGGGGGTTTAGGCAATGAGCAGTTCTTC; CDR3aa: CASSGRLAGGLGNEQFF; j_gene: TRBJ2-1; v_gene: TRBV6-1; d_gene: TRBD2; abundance: many
CDR3nt: TGTGCCAGCAGCCTAGGAAAAGGGGGGAATGGCTACACCTTC; CDR3aa: CASSLGKGGNGYTF; j_gene: TRBJ1-2; v_gene: TRBV7-9; d_gene: .; abundance: .
CDR3nt: TGTGCCACCGGACAGGGAAGGAATGAGCAGTTCTTC; CDR3aa: CATGQGRNEQFF; j_gene: TRBJ2-1; v_gene: TRBV24-1; d_gene: TRBD1; abundance: many
CDR3nt: TGCAGTGCCTATGGACAGATGGAACAGCCCCAGCATTTT; CDR3aa: CSAYGQMEQPQHF; j_gene: TRBJ1-5; v_gene: TRBV20-1; d_gene: .; abundance: many
CDR3nt: TGTGCCAGCAGCTTGTGTCTAGCGGGGGCCACAGATACGCAGTATTTT; CDR3aa: CASSLCLAGATDTQYF; j_gene: TRBJ2-3; v_gene: TRBV5-4; d_gene: TRBD2; abundance: .
CDR3nt: TGTGCCAGCAGTTTAATAAGGAGTGAAAAACTGTTTTTT; CDR3aa: CASSLIRSEKLFF; j_gene: TRBJ1-4; v_gene: TRBV28; d_gene: .; abundance: many
CDR3nt: TGTGCCAGCAGCTTACCTTACTCCTACAATGAGCAGTTCTTC; CDR3aa: CASSLPYSYNEQFF; j_gene: TRBJ2-1; v_gene: TRBV5-6; d_gene: .; abundance: few
CDR3nt: TGTGCCTGGACGGAGAACTATGGCTACACCTTC; CDR3aa: CAWTENYGYTF; j_gene: TRBJ1-2; v_gene: TRBV30; d_gene: .; abundance: few
CDR3nt: TGTGCCAGCAGTCCCGTCGGGATCCCGCTGAGCACAGATACGCAGTATTTT; CDR3aa: CASSPVGIPLSTDTQYF; j_gene: TRBJ2-3; v_gene: TRBV27; d_gene: .; abundance: many
CDR3nt: TGTGCCACCCGGGACAGGTTTGTTGTGGATACGCAGTATTTT; CDR3aa: CATRDRFVVDTQYF; j_gene: TRBJ2-3; v_gene: TRBV7-2; d_gene: TRBD1; abundance: few
CDR3nt: TGTGCCAGCAGCTCCCAAAAAAACACTGAAGCTTTCTTT; CDR3aa: CASSSQKNTEAFF; j_gene: TRBJ1-1; v_gene: TRBV7-9; d_gene: .; abundance: few
CDR3nt: TGTGCCAGCAGCTTCCAGCGGGGTAACACAGGTACGCAGTATTTT; CDR3aa: CASSFQRGNTGTQYF; j_gene: TRBJ2-3; v_gene: TRBV7-2; d_gene: TRBD2; abundance: .
CDR3nt: TGTGCCAGCAGCGTAGGGCTAGCGGGGGTCCAAGAGACCCAGTACTTC; CDR3aa: CASSVGLAGVQETQYF; j_gene: TRBJ2-5; v_gene: TRBV9; d_gene: TRBD2; abundance: few
CDR3nt: TGCAGTGCTAGACGATCTGGCTTGTACAATGAGCAGTTCTTC; CDR3aa: CSARRSGLYNEQFF; j_gene: TRBJ2-1; v_gene: TRBV20-1; d_gene: .; abundance: many
CDR3nt: TGTGCCAGCAGCTTAGACTCGAGGGCGTCGAACACTGAAGCTTTCTTT; CDR3aa: CASSLDSRASNTEAFF; j_gene: TRBJ1-1; v_gene: TRBV5-4; d_gene: .; abundance: once
CDR3nt: TGTGCCAGCAGCGATCAGTATATGAGCGGGGGGCAGGAGACCCAGTACTTC; CDR3aa: CASSDQYMSGGQETQYF; j_gene: TRBJ2-5; v_gene: TRBV7-2; d_gene: TRBD2; abundance: .
CDR3nt: TGTGCCAGCAGCCTAAACGACTGGTTGGGGGGCTACACCTTC; CDR3aa: CASSLNDWLGGYTF; j_gene: TRBJ1-2; v_gene: TRBV5-4; d_gene: .; abundance: many
CDR3nt: TGTGCCAGCAGTGAAGGTTGGGGGCTTTACTACGAGCAGTACTTC; CDR3aa: CASSEGWGLYYEQYF; j_gene: TRBJ2-7; v_gene: TRBV6-1; d_gene: .; abundance: .
CDR3nt: TGTGCCAGCAGTTTAGAGGGGGCTTACAATGAGCAGTTCTTC; CDR3aa: CASSLEGAYNEQFF; j_gene: TRBJ2-1; v_gene: TRBV27; d_gene: TRBD1; abundance: many
CDR3nt: TGTGCCAGCAGTGGGACAACCGAGCCCTACGAGCAGTACTTC; CDR3aa: CASSGTTEPYEQYF; j_gene: TRBJ2-7; v_gene: TRBV2; d_gene: .; abundance: many
CDR3nt: TGCGCCAGCAGATCTGGCGGGTCCCAAGAGACCCAGTACTTC; CDR3aa: CASRSGGSQETQYF; j_gene: TRBJ2-5; v_gene: TRBV5-1; d_gene: .; abundance: .
CDR3nt: TGCGCCAGCAGCGAGACCCCGGACACTGAAGCTTTCTTT; CDR3aa: CASSETPDTEAFF; j_gene: TRBJ1-1; v_gene: TRBV10-2; d_gene: .; abundance: .
CDR3nt: TGTGCCAGTAGTGACTTCTACGAGCAGTACTTC; CDR3aa: CASSDFYEQYF; j_gene: TRBJ2-7; v_gene: TRBV19; d_gene: .; abundance: many
CDR3nt: TGCAGTGCTAGGGGGACTAGCGGGACCTACGAGCAGTACTTC; CDR3aa: CSARGTSGTYEQYF; j_gene: TRBJ2-7; v_gene: TRBV20-1; d_gene: TRBD2; abundance: many
CDR3nt: TGTGCCAGTTTTCATGGGGGTTTCTCCAATGAGCAGTTCTTC; CDR3aa: CASFHGGFSNEQFF; j_gene: TRBJ2-1; v_gene: TRBV12-3/TRBV12-4; d_gene: .; abundance: .
CDR3nt: TGTGCCAGCAGCGGAGGGACAGGCAACACTGAAGCTTTCTTT; CDR3aa: CASSGGTGNTEAFF; j_gene: TRBJ1-1; v_gene: TRBV2; d_gene: TRBD1; abundance: many